These T cell receptor beta chains were read from a single sample in a study of blood T cell repertoires in COVID-19. Only in-frame clones appear in the TCRdb table, and some are missing; sequencing was by immunoSEQ multiplex PCR. The sample holds over 200,000 clones, around 80% seen once. The sequenced sample consisted of peripheral blood. Every receptor here comes from a human donor in a cohort sampled during active COVID-19. The CDR3 runs from the conserved cysteine through the conserved F or W. D genes are given only for firm matches.

v_call,d_call,j_call,cdr3_aa
TRBV27,-,TRBJ2-1,CASSRENYNEQFF
TRBV6-4,TRBD2,TRBJ2-3,CASSDSSGSGGDTQYF
TRBV7-3,TRBD2,TRBJ2-1,CASSLGRREYSEQFF
TRBV27,-,TRBJ1-5,CASPSPSRHNQPQHF
TRBV24-1,TRBD1,TRBJ2-7,CATSDSTGDPYEQYF
TRBV6-5,-,TRBJ1-1,CASLGGALGTEAFF
TRBV19,-,TRBJ2-6,CASSTTGAGANVLTF
TRBV7-8,TRBD1,TRBJ1-6,CASSRDTLNRGRNSPLHF
TRBV7-8,-,TRBJ1-5,CASSPETGGGRNQPQHF
TRBV6-1,-,TRBJ2-7,CASSDGENEQYF
TRBV21-1,-,TRBJ2-1,CASSKKIWAGRQNAHEQFF
TRBV4-3,-,TRBJ1-2,CASSRGGSPLLGYTF
TRBV7-2,TRBD1,TRBJ1-2,CASSLGTGYGYTF
TRBV5-4,-,TRBJ2-5,CASSPFDSQETQYF
TRBV7-3,TRBD2,TRBJ2-1,CASSPQGRAGEQFF
TRBV7-8,TRBD1,TRBJ1-6,CASSSITDRGSPLHF
TRBV1,-,TRBJ2-7,CTSFRDRVSYEQYF
TRBV18,-,TRBJ1-5,CASSPAALDQPQHF
TRBV7-9,-,TRBJ1-2,CASSLGGLGPTNYGYTF
TRBV28,-,TRBJ2-7,CASSLTRTVYEQYF
TRBV6-2/TRBV6-3,TRBD1,TRBJ1-1,CASSGQGVVTEAFF
TRBV6-4,-,TRBJ1-5,CAKSAGGQPQHF
TRBV9,-,TRBJ2-1,CASSVAGAIGNEQFF
TRBV28,TRBD2,TRBJ2-5,CASSTSLAGARLAQYF
TRBV6-1,TRBD1,TRBJ2-1,CASSAPDRGVYNEQFF
TRBV29-1,TRBD2,TRBJ2-3,CSVGLAGFTDTQYF
TRBV7-2,TRBD2,TRBJ2-7,CASSLESRLAVSYEQYF
TRBV11-2,-,TRBJ2-5,CASSPDTSRETQYF
TRBV7-2,TRBD2,TRBJ2-3,CASSSPLAGGTDTQYF
TRBV27,-,TRBJ2-1,CASSLNIYNEQFF
TRBV10-1,-,TRBJ2-6,CASSALGRSPSGANVLTF
TRBV4-3,TRBD1,TRBJ1-4,CASSRRTGPNEKLFF
TRBV7-8,-,TRBJ2-7,CASSLRSLGGAYEQYF
TRBV9,-,TRBJ2-2,CASSVSGRRTGELFF
TRBV5-4,-,TRBJ2-7,CASSPQTTESYEQYF
TRBV7-9,TRBD1,TRBJ1-1,CASSPPGTGNTEAFF
TRBV7-3,-,TRBJ1-3,CASSPRGAPGNTIYF
TRBV28,-,TRBJ2-1,CASSSVTRGSYNEQFF
TRBV9,TRBD2,TRBJ2-5,CASSVGGLAGAETQYF
TRBV7-9,TRBD1,TRBJ1-3,CASSLGQVSGNTIYF
TRBV24-1,TRBD1,TRBJ1-1,CATSDPDRVRTEAFF
TRBV18,TRBD1,TRBJ2-2,CASSPSGQGAGELFF
TRBV7-2,-,TRBJ1-1,CASSLVGTGNTEAFF
TRBV7-9,TRBD2,TRBJ2-3,CASSQAGPARTDTQYF
TRBV27,TRBD1,TRBJ1-1,CASSSPTGSRTEAFF